This record looks at one T cell receptor (beta chain) sequence and its context. Its antigen is undetermined. The source of the sample is a study of response to subunit inactivated influenza vaccine. Study-level findings and limits: Authors suggested few new T cells are recruited by each seasonal influenza vaccination.

V was clipped by 3 bases and J by 2 bases; unmatched bases: 5. The CDR3 is made up of 15 amino acids. Germline loops: CDR1 MGHDK, CDR2 SYGVNS. TCRdb re-called the RT-PCR reads through MiXCR, storing one row per CDR3 protein. Of 630,000 or so distinct CDR3 sequences detected, approximately 15% appear once; the ten largest clones hold roughly 10%. The source of this sequence is a man in his forties or fifties who received an inactivated influenza vaccine. This chain connects TRBV25-1 to TRBJ1-2; 8 positions agree with TRBD1. The sequencing here drew on PBMCs from blood, taken 12 days after vaccination. CDR3 nucleotide sequence: TGTGCCAGCAGTGACGCCGGACAGGGCAACTATGGCTACACCTTC. Amino acids: CASSDAGQGNYGYTF.